This TCR beta chain was found in a study of cytomegalovirus exposure and HLA in healthy donors. Study outcomes and limitations: Later genetic work tied a missense DCLRE1C variant to beta-chain V and J trimming. With DRB1 most and HLA-C fewest, TCR association rates differed between HLA loci in a later analysis.

Researchers ran the PCR with 60 Vbeta and 13 Jbeta primers. Libraries were prepared by immunoSEQ multiplex PCR; TCRdb keeps only in-frame clonotypes and omits some of them. The sample shows 150,000 to 200,000 clones, 65% to 90% of them seen only once. The V segment lost 2 bases and the J segment 5 bases; nucleotides outside the gene matches: 3. The germline CDR1 and CDR2 sequences are MNHEY and SVGAGI. The length of the CDR3 is 15 residues. A word on this clone: Its antigen remains unknown.

This chain joins TRBV6-5 and TRBJ2-2; 9 positions match TRBD2. The TCR originated in a girl under 10 years old in good health and CMV-seropositive. Sequencing was performed on PBMCs. DNA for the CDR3: TGTGCCAGCAGTTACGGACTAGCGAGAACCGGGGAGCTGTTTTTT. It specifies CASSYGLARTGELFF.